This T cell receptor beta chain comes out of a study of chemoradiotherapy in HPV16-positive cancers. The wider study: Candidate HPV-specific clones and shared TCR motifs came from a couple of HPV16-positive patients. Study-level points and caveats: Functional assays defining HPV-specific T cells used only two HPV16-positive patients. Candidate HPV-specific clones and E7-related TCR motifs grew in tumor during treatment.

A remark on this clone: Its matching antigen is unknown.

Generated by immunoSEQ multiplex PCR, the TCRdb table keeps only in-frame clones and is missing some. The sample includes approximately 2,800 clones, 79% of them seen just once. The CDR3 runs 16 residues. J lost 7 bases, V lost 4 bases, and 14 bases had no gene match. Germline values: CDR1 SGHNT, CDR2 YYREEE (reference sequence). The gene calls are TRBV5-4 and TRBJ2-7; TRBD1 matches 10 bases. This clonotype was obtained from a human donor with HPV-associated anogenital cancer. The material was tumor tissue, obtained from a patient who underwent chemoradiotherapy. CDR3 coding DNA: TGTGCCAGCAGCCCCGGGACAGGGGCAGGCGTCGGGGAGCAGTACTTC. Encoded protein: CASSPGTGAGVGEQYF.